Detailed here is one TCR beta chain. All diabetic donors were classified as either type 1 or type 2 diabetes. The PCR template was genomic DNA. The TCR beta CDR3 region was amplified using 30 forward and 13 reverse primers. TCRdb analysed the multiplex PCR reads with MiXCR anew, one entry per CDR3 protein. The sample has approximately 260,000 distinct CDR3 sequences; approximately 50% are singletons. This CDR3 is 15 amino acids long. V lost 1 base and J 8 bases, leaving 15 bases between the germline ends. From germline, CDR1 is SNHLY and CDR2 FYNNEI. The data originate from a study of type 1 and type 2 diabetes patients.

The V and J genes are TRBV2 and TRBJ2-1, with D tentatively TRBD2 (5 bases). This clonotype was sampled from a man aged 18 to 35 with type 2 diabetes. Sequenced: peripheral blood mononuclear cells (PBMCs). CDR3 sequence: CASSEGTLPSDEQFF. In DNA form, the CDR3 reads TGTGCCAGCAGTGAAGGGACTCTACCATCCGATGAGCAGTTCTTC.